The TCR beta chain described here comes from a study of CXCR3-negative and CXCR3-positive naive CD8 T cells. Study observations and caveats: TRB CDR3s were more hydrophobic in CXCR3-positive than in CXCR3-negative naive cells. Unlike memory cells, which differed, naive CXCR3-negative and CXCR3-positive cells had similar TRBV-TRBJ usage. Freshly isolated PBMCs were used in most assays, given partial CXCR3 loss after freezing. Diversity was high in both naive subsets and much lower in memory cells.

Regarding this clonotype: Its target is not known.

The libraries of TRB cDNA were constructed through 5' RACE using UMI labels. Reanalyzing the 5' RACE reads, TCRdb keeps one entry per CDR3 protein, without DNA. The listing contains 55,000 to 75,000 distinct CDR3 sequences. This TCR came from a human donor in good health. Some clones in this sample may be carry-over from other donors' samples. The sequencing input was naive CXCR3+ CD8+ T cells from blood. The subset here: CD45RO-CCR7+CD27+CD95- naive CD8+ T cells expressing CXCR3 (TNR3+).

The CDR3 spells CASSIPAPGIGAGELFF. This chain links TRBV7-2 with TRBJ2-2; the D gene TCRdb calls, TRBD1, cannot be checked with no DNA. The CDR3 loop spans 17 amino acids. Germline V gene sequence: CDR1 SGHTA, CDR2 FQGNSA.